This TCR beta chain was captured in a study of CD8+CD57+ T cells in acquired aplastic anemia. Study details: On average, sorted CD4+ and CD8+ cells gave roughly 3 ug of DNA.

Only patients with CD8+CD57+ cell expansion on flow cytometry were chosen for sequencing. All patients had severe acquired aplastic anemia. Both TCR beta VDJ combination and CDR3 sequence profiling were carried out. Genomic DNA was the template for this profiling. TCRdb reanalysed the reads using MiXCR and keeps one entry per CDR3 protein. The data contain about 200,000 distinct CDR3 sequences, around three fifths of them singletons. Whole-study findings and limits: The study found no significant CD8+ Simpson's diversity difference between patients and controls. Shared by patients and controls, approximately 28 CD8+ CDR3s were abundant in patients.

In the case of this clonotype: Antigen specificity is unknown.

The source of this sequence is a human donor with aplastic anemia. The sample consisted of sorted CD4+, CD8+, or CD8+CD57+ T cells (not recorded which) from PBMCs.

The CDR3 spells CASSPGGRGSTDTQYF. The CDR3 nucleotides read TGTGCCAGCAGCCCGGGGGGCCGAGGGAGCACAGATACGCAGTATTTT. The genes are TRBV7-9 and TRBJ2-3, with D possibly TRBD2 on 7 matching bases. This CDR3 spans 16 amino acids. V lost 5 bases and J 0 bases, leaving 15 bases between the germline ends. Germline V gene lookup returns CDR1 SEHNR and CDR2 FQNEAQ (reference sequence).